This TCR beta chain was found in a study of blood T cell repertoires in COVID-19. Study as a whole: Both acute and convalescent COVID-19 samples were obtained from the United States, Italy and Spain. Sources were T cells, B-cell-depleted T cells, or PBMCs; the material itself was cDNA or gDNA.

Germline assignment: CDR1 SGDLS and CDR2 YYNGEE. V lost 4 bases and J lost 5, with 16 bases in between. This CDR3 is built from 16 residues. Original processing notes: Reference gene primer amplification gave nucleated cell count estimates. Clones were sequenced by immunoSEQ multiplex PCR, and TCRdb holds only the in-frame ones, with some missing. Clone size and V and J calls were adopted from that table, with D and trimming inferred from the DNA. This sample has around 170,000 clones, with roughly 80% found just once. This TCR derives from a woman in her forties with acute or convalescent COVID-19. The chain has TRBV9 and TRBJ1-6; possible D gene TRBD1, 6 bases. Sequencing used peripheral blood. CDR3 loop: CASSRDIGYHNSPLHF. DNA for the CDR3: TGTGCCAGCAGCAGGGACATAGGGTATCATAATTCACCCCTCCACTTT.